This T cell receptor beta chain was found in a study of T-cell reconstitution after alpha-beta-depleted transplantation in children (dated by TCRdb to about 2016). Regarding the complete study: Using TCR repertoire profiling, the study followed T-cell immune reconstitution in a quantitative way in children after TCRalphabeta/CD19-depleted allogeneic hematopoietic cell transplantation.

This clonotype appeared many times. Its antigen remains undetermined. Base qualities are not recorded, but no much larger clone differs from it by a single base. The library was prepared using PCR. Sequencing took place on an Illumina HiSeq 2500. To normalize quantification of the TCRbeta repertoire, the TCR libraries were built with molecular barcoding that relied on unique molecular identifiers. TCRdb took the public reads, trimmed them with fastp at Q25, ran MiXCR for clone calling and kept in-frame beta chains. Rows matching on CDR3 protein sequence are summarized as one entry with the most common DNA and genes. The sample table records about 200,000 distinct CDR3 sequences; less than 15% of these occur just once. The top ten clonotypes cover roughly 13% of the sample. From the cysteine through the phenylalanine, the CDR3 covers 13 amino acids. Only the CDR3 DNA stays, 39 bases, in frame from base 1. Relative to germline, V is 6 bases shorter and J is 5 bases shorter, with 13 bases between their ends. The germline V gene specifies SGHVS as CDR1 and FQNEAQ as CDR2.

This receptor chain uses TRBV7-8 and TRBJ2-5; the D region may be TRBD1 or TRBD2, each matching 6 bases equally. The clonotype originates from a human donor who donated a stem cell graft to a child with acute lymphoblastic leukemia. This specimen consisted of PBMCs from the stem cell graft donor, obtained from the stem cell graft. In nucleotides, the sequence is TGTGCCAGCAGGGAAGGGGGGCGGGAGACCCAGTACTTC. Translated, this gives CASREGGRETQYF. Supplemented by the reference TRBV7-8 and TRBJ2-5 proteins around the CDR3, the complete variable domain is GAGVSQSPRYKVAKRGQDVALRCDPISGHVSLFWYQQALGQGPEFLTYFQNEAQLDKSGLPSDRFFAERPEGSVSTLKIQRTQQEDSAVYLCASREGGRETQYFGPGTRLLVL.